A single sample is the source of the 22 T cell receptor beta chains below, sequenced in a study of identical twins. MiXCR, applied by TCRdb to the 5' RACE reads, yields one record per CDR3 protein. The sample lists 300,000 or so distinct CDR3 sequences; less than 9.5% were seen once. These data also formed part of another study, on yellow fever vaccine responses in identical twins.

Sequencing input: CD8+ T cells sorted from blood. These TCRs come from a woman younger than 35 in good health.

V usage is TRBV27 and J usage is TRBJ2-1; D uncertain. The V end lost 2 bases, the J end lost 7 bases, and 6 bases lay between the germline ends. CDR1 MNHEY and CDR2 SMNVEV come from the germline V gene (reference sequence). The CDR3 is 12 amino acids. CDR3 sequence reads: CASSLRSNEQFF. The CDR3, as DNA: TGTGCCAGCAGTTTACGGTCGAATGAGCAGTTCTTC.

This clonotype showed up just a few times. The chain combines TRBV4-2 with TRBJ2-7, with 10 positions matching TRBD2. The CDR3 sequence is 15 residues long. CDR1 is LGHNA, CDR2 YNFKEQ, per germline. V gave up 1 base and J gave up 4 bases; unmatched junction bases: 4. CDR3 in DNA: TGTGCCAGCAGCCAAGGGGCAGCGGGAGGGTACGAGCAGTACTTC. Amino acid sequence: CASSQGAAGGYEQYF.

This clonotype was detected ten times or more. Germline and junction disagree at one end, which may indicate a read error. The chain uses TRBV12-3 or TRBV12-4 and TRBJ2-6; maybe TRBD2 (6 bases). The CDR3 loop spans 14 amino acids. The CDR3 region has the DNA TGTGCCAGCAGTCTAGCGCTGGGGGCCAACGTCCTGACTTTC. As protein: CASSLALGANVLTF.

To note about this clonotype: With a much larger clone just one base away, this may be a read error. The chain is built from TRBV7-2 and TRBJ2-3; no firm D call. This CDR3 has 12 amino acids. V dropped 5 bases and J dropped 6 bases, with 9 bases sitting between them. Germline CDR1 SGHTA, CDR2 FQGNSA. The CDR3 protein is CASSISFDTQYF. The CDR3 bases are TGTGCCAGCAGCATCAGCTTCGATACGCAGTATTTT.

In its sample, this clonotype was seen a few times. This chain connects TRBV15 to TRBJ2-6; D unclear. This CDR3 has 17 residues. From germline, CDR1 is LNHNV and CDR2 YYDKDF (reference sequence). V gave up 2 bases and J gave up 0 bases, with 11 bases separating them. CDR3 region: CATSRSGDFSGANVLTF. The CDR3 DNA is TGTGCCACCAGCAGATCAGGTGATTTCTCTGGGGCCAACGTCCTGACTTTC.

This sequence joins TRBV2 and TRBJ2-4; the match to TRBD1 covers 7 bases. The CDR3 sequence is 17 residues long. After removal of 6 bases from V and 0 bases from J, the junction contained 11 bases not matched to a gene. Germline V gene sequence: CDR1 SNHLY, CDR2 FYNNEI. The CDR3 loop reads CASSLIWDSVAKNIQYF. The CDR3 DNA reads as TGTGCCAGCAGCCTAATATGGGACAGCGTAGCCAAAAACATTCAGTACTTC. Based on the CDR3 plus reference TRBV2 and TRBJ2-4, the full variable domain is EPEVTQTPSHQVTQMGQEVILRCVPISNHLYFYWYRQILGQKVEFLVSFYNNEISEKSEIFDDQFSVERPDGSNFTLKIRSTKLEDSAMYFCASSLIWDSVAKNIQYFGAGTRLSVL.

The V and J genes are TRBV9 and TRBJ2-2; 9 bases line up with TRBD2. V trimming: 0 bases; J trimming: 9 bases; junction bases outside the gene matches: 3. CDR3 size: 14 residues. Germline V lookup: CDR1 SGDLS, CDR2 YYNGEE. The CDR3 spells CASSVEAGGWELFF. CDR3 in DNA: TGTGCCAGCAGCGTAGAAGCGGGAGGTTGGGAGCTGTTTTTT.

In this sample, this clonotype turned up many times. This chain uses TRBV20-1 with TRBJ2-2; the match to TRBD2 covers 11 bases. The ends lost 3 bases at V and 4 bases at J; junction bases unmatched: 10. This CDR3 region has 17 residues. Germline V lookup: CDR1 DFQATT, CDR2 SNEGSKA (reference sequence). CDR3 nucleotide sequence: TGCAGTGCTAGTCCCCTAGCGGGGGGCCGGGTCACCGGGGAGCTGTTTTTT. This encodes CSASPLAGGRVTGELFF.

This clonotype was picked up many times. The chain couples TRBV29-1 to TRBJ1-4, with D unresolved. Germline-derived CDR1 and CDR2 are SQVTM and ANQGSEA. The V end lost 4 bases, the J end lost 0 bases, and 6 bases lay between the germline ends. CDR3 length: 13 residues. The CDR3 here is CSVAGATNEKLFF. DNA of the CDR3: TGCAGCGTTGCCGGAGCAACTAATGAAAAACTGTTTTTT.

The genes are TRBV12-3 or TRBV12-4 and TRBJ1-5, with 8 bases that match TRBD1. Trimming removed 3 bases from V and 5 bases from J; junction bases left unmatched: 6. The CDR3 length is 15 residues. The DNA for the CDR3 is TGTGCCAGCAGTTTCCAGGGGGCATGGGATCAGCCCCAGCATTTT. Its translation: CASSFQGAWDQPQHF.

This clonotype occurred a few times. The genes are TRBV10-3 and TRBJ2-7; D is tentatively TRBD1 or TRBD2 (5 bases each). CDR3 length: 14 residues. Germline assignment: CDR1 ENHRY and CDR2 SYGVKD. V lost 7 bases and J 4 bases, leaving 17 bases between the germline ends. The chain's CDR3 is CAIKRDEYPYEQYF. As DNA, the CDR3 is TGTGCCATCAAACGGGACGAATACCCATACGAGCAGTACTTC.

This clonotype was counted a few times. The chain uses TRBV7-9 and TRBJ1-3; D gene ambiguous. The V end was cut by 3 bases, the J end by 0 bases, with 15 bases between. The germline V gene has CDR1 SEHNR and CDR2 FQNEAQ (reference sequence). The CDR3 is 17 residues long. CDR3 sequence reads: CASSFRIGPSSGNTIYF. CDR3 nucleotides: TGTGCCAGCAGCTTTAGAATCGGGCCTAGCTCTGGAAACACCATATATTTT.

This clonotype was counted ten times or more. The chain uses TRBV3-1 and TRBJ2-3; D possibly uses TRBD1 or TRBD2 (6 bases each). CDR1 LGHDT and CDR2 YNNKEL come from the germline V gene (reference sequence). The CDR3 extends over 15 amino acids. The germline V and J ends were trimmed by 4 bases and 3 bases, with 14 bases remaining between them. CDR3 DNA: TGTGCCAGCAGCCTCCGGAGGGGGAAGACAGATACGCAGTATTTT. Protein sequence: CASSLRRGKTDTQYF.

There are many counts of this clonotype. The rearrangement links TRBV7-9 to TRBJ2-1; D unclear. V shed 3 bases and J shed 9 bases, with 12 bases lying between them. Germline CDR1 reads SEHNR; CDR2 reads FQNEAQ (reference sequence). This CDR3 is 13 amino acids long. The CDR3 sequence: CASSFRQRVEQFF. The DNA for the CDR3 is TGTGCCAGCAGCTTTCGGCAAAGGGTTGAGCAGTTCTTC. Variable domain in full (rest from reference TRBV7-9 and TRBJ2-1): DTGVSQNPRHKITKRGQNVTFRCDPISEHNRLYWYRQTLGQGPEFLTYFQNEAQLEKSRLLSDRFSAERPKGSFSTLEIQRTEQGDSAMYLCASSFRQRVEQFFGPGTRLTVL.

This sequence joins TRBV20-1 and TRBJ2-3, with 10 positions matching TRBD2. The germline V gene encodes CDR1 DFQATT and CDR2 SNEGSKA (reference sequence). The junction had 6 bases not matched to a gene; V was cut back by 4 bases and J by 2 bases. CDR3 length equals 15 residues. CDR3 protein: CSATWTSGPTDTQYF. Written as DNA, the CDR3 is TGCAGTGCTACCTGGACTAGCGGACCCACAGATACGCAGTATTTT.

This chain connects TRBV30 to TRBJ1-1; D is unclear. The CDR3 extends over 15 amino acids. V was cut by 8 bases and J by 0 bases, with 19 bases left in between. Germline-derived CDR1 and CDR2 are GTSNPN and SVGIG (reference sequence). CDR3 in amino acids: CARVRTEQLNTEAFF. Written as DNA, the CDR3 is TGTGCCAGAGTAAGGACGGAGCAATTGAACACTGAAGCTTTCTTT.

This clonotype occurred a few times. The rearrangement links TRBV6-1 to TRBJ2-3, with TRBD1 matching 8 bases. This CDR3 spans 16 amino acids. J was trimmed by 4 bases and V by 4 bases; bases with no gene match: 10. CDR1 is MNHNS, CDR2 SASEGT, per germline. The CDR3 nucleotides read TGTGCCAGCAGTGTAATTTCCGGGACAGGCTCAGATACGCAGTATTTT. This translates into CASSVISGTGSDTQYF.

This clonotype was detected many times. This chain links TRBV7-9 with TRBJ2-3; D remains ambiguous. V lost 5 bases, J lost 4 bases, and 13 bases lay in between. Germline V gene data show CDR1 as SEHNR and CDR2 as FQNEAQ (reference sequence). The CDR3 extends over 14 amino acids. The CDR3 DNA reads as TGTGCCAGCAGCCAGCCTAGGACCCCAGATACGCAGTATTTT. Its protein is CASSQPRTPDTQYF.

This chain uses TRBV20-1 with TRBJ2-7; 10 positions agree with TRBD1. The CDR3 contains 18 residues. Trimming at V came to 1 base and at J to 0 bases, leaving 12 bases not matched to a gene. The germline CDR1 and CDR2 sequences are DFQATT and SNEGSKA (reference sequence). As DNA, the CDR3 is TGCAGTGCTAGAGGACCGCCGGGACAGGGGATCGGCTCCTACGAGCAGTACTTC. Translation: CSARGPPGQGIGSYEQYF.

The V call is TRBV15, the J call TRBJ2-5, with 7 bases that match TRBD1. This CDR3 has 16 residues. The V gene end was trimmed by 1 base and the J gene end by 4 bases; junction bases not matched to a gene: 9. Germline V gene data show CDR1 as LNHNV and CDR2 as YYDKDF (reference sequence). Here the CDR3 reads CATSRVSQGKLETQYF. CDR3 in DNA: TGTGCCACCAGCAGAGTATCACAGGGGAAACTAGAGACCCAGTACTTC.

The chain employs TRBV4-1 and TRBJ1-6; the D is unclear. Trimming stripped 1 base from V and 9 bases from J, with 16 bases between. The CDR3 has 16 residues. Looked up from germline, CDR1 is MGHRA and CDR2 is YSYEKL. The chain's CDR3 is CASSQGWETRSSPLHF. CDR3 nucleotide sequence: TGCGCCAGCAGCCAAGGATGGGAAACGAGGTCTTCACCCCTCCACTTT.

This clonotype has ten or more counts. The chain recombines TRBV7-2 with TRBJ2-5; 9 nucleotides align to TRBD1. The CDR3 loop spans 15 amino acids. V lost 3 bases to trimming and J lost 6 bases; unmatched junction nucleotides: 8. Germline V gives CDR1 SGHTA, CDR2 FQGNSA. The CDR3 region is CASSFGQGIMKTQYF. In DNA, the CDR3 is TGTGCCAGCAGCTTCGGACAGGGGATAATGAAGACCCAGTACTTC.